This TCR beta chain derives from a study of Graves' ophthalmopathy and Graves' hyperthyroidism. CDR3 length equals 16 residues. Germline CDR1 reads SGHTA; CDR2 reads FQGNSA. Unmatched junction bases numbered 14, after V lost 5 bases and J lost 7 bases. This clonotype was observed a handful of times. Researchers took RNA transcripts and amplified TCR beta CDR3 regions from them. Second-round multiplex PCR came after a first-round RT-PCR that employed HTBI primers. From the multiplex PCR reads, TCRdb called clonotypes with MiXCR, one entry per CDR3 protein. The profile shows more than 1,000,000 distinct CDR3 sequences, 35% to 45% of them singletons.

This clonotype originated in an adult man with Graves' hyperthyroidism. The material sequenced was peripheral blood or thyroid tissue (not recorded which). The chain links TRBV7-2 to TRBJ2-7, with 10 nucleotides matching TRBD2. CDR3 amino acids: CASSQGSGRAVGEQYF. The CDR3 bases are TGTGCCAGCAGCCAAGGGAGCGGGAGGGCCGTCGGTGAGCAGTACTTC.